The subject of this entry is one TCR beta chain. What it recognizes is unknown. The authors extracted RNA and reverse transcribed it into cDNA as the sequencing template. Sequencing was performed with immunoSEQ multiplex PCR; in TCRdb, only in-frame clones are kept and a portion is missing. Found here are around 150,000 clones, around 57% of them singletons; the top ten hold 4.8%. Trimming removed 2 bases from V and 12 bases from J, with 10 bases in between. CDR3 length equals 11 residues. The germline gives CDR1 SGHRS, CDR2 YFSETQ. Starting from PBMCs, sorting isolated CD4+ and CD8+ T cells. This sample was included in a study of CD8+ T cells in alopecia areata. Findings of the study overall: Scalp specimens additionally yield sequences from normal skin's resident alphabeta T cells. Affected lesional scalp, above all in alopecia totalis/universalis, was more clonal than normal scalp.

Sequences were obtained from CD4+ T cells sorted from blood. V gene TRBV5-1 combines with J gene TRBJ2-3; unclear D gene. The TCR originated in a human donor in good health. The CDR3 region is CASSFLEVQYF. The CDR3 DNA follows: TGCGCCAGCAGCTTTCTAGAAGTTCAGTATTTT.